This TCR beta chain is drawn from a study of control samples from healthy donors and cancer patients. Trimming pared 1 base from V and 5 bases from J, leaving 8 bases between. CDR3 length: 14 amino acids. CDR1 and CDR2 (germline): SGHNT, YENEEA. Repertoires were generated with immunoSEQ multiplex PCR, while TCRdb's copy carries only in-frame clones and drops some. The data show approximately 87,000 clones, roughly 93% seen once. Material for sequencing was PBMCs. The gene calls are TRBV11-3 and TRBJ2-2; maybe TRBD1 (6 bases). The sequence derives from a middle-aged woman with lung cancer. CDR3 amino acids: CASSLATGTGELFF. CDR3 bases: TGTGCCAGCAGCTTAGCCACAGGGACCGGGGAGCTGTTTTTT.